This T cell receptor (beta chain) originates from a study of memory CD4+ T cells and cytomegalovirus serostatus (dated by TCRdb to the late 2010s). At the level of the whole study: A total of 35 or so healthy Belgian adults, of whom 9 were CMV seropositive and approximately 25 were CMV seronegative, were included in the cohort. To replicate a published TCR-based CMV serostatus classifier, the researchers sequenced the CD4+ memory TCRbeta repertoires of a Belgian cohort whose cytomegalovirus serostatus was known. What the work shows at the level of the full study, not this receptor alone: Of around 160 previously reported CMV-associated TCRbeta sequences, approximately 64 appeared in the CD4+ memory repertoires, each in one to five individuals. On the Belgian cohort, the classifier built on the original framework reached a median bootstrapped AUC of approximately 0.95, with a 95% CI of 0.76-1.00. The results were interpreted as suggesting that the CMV-associated TCR signature is largely present in the CD4+ memory repertoire. For predicting CMV serostatus, the median bootstrapped AUC was roughly 0.95 using the original framework and approximately 0.91 using a US-trained random forest. Only CD4+CD45RO+ memory cells were sequenced, in contrast to the original study, which included naive and memory CD4+ and CD8+ populations.

A FACSAria II was used to sort memory CD4+ T cells, defined as single viable CD3+CD4+CD8-CD45RO+ cells. CMV serostatus was determined using a Roche Elecsys assay that detects serum IgG against CMV pp150, pp28, p38 and p52. Once the samples were thawed, total CD4+ T cells were enriched through positive selection using CD4 magnetic microbeads. The samples came from a different study that was designed specifically to examine the CD4+ T cell memory repertoire. Peripheral blood mononuclear cells were isolated and cryopreserved according to standard operating procedures, and serum was kept at -80 degrees C. The staining relied on CD3-PerCP (BW264/56), CD4-APC (RPA-T4), CD45RO-PE (UCHT1) and CD8-Pacific Orange (3B5) antibodies, and Sytox blue was used to exclude non-viable cells. Genomic DNA was extracted from sorted cells with the Quick-DNA Microprep Kit. Amplification of TCRbeta DNA was done with the immunoSEQ hsTCRbeta kit, following the protocol from the manufacturer. An Illumina MiSeq instrument was used to sequence the TCRbeta libraries. Per the original workflow: Following removal of out-of-frame sequences, 2.2 million or so distinct TCRbeta sequences were retained, with an average of around 67,000 per individual. Each individual was scored by the count of 150 to 200 previously reported CMV-associated TCRbeta sequences and the total productive distinct TCRbeta count. A beta-binomial model was reimplemented in Python, and random forests from scikit-learn, run with default parameters, were trained on data from the US cohort. Classifier performance on the Belgian cohort was reported as the median AUC with percentile confidence intervals calculated over 10,000 bootstrap iterations. TCRdb provides this immuneACCESS table in a form limited to in-frame rearrangements. Some clones are lacking; in checked studies, under half of them reflect an unresolved V gene, and why the rest are absent is not known. Clonal size and the V and J genes are those of that table, whereas D and trimming came from the DNA. The table for this sample lists about 42,000 clones; roughly three quarters of them were counted only once. The ten largest clones represent around 0.6% of the sample.

Note on this clone: It lacks a known antigen. No clone much larger than this one lies a single base away; base qualities are absent.

Via the germline V gene, CDR1 is SGHRS and CDR2 YFSETQ. Spanning cysteine to phenylalanine, the CDR3 consists of 14 amino acids. Of all the DNA, just the CDR3 is kept, 42 bases in frame from base 1. Trimming takes 4 bases from V and 3 bases from J, and the germline ends sit 14 bases apart. The material sequenced was memory CD4+ T cells from blood. The sequence is built from TRBV5-1 and TRBJ2-7; a confident D gene designation cannot be given. This sequence originates from an adult in good health and CMV-seronegative. The CDR3: CASSMTTQSYEQYF. The sequenced DNA: TGCGCCAGCAGCATGACCACTCAGAGCTACGAGCAGTACTTC. Joined to the reference TRBV5-1 and TRBJ2-7 proteins, this CDR3 gives the full variable domain: KAGVTQTPRYLIKTRGQQVTLSCSPISGHRSVSWYQQTPGQGLQFLFEYFSETQRNKGNFPGRFSGRQFSNSRSEMNVSTLELGDSALYLCASSMTTQSYEQYFGPGTRLTVT.